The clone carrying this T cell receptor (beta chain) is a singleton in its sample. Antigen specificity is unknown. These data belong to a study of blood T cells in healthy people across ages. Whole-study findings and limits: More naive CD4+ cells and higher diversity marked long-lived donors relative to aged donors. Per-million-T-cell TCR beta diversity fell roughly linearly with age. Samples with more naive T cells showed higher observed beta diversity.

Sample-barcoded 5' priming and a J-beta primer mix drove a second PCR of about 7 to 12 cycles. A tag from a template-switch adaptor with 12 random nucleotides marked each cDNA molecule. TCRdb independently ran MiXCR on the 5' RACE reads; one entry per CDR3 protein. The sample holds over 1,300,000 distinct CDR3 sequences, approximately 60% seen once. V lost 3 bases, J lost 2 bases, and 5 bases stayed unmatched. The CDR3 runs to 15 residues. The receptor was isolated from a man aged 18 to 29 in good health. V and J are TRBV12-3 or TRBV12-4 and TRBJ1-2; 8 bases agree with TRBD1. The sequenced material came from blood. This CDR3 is CASSFLTGANYGYTF. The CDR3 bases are TGTGCCAGCAGTTTTTTGACAGGGGCCAACTATGGCTACACCTTC.